This note documents a single T cell receptor beta chain sequence. Its binding antigen is unknown. Nothing much larger sits one base from this clone, and base qualities are not available. The entry originates in a study of OX40 agonist ivuxolimab in advanced cancers. General notes on the study: Ivuxolimab, which targeted the costimulatory receptor OX40 (CD134), was an agonistic, fully human IgG2 monoclonal antibody. Intravenous ivuxolimab was administered to patients every 2 weeks at six dose levels: 0.01, 0.1, 0.3, 1.5, 3 and 10 mg/kg. Of the 50 or so patients in dose escalation, approximately 20 had hepatocellular carcinoma, around 15 had melanoma, 9 had renal cell carcinoma and 9 had head and neck cancer. The dose-escalation cohort was 82.7% male with a mean age of 60 years, ranging from roughly 23 to 79. Patients were allowed to have had prior anti-PD-1, anti-PD-L1 or anti-CTLA-4 therapy, and around 41% of the dose-escalation patients had previously received checkpoint inhibitors. Three dose-escalation patients achieved partial responses, one with hepatocellular carcinoma and two with cutaneous melanoma. The purpose of peripheral TCRbeta sequencing was to test whether ivuxolimab changed TCR sequence diversity and led to clonal T-cell expansion. The monotherapy dose-escalation portion (N ≈ 56 patients) of the phase I ivuxolimab trial is reported in the paper.

For sequencing of the TCRbeta CDR3 region, genomic DNA was extracted from the sorted cells. TCRbeta CDR3 regions were sequenced using the immunoSEQ Assay. The source is immuneACCESS, and TCRdb retained only in-frame sequences with V and J called. Part of the clones is not carried over; for the studies checked, unresolved V genes explain less than half of this, and the remainder is unexplained. The sample table records 35,000 to 55,000 clones; 65% to 85% of these occur just once. The ten biggest clones cover around 6.8% of the sample. Patients with autoimmune disease history or receiving systemic immunosuppression were excluded from the trial. In every dose cohort, peripheral blood was drawn for TCR sequencing at baseline, cycle 4 day 1, and cycle 7 day 1. Samples were obtained from an open-label, multicenter, first-in-human phase I dose-escalation trial of ivuxolimab. Adults with locally advanced or metastatic head and neck squamous cell, hepatocellular, melanoma or renal cell carcinoma were enrolled in the trial. Before TCR sequencing, CD4+ T cells and CD8+ T cells from peripheral blood were sorted into separate populations.

Broad study findings and their caveats: At doses from 0.1 to 3.0 mg/kg, clonal expansion was seen in both CD4+ and CD8+ blood T cells between baseline and week 6. After ivuxolimab, more expanded clones were found on average in CD8+ T cells than in CD4+ T cells. In the 0.1-3.0 mg/kg groups, partial responders were among the patients with the lowest normalized peripheral clonal expansion, particularly in CD8+ T cells. Low levels of normalized T-cell clonal expansion were also seen in some patients who did not respond. Which antigens the clonally expanded peripheral T cells were specific for was not determined.

From the germline V gene, CDR1 is SGHRS and CDR2 is YFSETQ. Relative to germline, V is missing 4 bases and J is missing 5 bases, with 5 bases of the junction outside any gene match. The CDR3 measures 14 amino acids from cysteine to phenylalanine. CDR3 DNA is the only sequence kept; it has 42 bases, read in frame from the first base. This clonotype was sampled from an adult with an advanced solid tumor such as melanoma, head and neck, liver or kidney cancer. This material consisted of CD4+ or CD8+ T cells sorted from blood, taken in a trial of the OX40 agonist ivuxolimab. The chain was built from TRBV5-1 and TRBJ2-5; 10 of the junction bases match TRBD1. The encoded CDR3 is CASSRQGAGETQYF. The DNA sequence reads TGCGCCAGCAGCCGACAGGGGGCAGGGGAGACCCAGTACTTC.